The 3 T cell receptor beta chains below were found in one sample sequenced in a study of monozygotic twins with inflammatory bowel disease. Reanalyzing the 5' RACE reads, TCRdb keeps one entry per CDR3 protein, without DNA. The sample data list approximately 330,000 distinct CDR3 sequences. Input material: blood. These receptors came from a human donor with ulcerative colitis or Crohn's disease, or a healthy co-twin of an affected twin (not recorded which).

This chain uses TRBV9 with TRBJ2-1; TCRdb lists TRBD2, though no DNA is available to test this call. Germline V gene sequence: CDR1 SGDLS, CDR2 YYNGEE. The CDR3 is 16 residues long. The CDR3: CASSVVGGVSYNEQFF.

The V call is TRBV5-1, the J call TRBJ1-3. The CDR3 runs 14 residues. Germline CDR1 reads SGHRS; CDR2 reads YFSETQ. The CDR3 sequence is CASSSDRDGNTIYF.

V and J are TRBV6-5 and TRBJ1-1; TCRdb reports TRBD1, a call that lacks DNA to check it against. CDR3 length: 15 residues. Germline assignment: CDR1 MNHEY and CDR2 SVGAGI. CDR3: CASSYGAGTNTEAFF.